The 18 T cell receptor beta chains below were found in one sample sequenced in a study of OX40 agonist ivuxolimab in advanced cancers. Sequencing used immunoSEQ multiplex PCR; TCRdb keeps in-frame clones, though not all of them. Of some 80,000 clones in the sample, around 90% are singletons; the top ten hold less than 0.4%. The material was CD4+ or CD8+ T cells sorted from blood, obtained in a trial of the OX40 agonist ivuxolimab. All receptors come from an adult with an advanced solid tumor such as melanoma, head and neck, liver or kidney cancer.

Regarding this clone: The same CDR3 arises from other DNA sequences in this sample as well. The V gene is TRBV6-1, the J gene TRBJ1-1, with D hard to call. This CDR3 region has 11 residues. The V gene lost 8 bases and the J gene lost 5 bases, with 9 bases spanning the gap. CDR1 and CDR2 (germline): MNHNS, SASEGT. The CDR3 region has the DNA TGTGCCAGCTCCCCGGGAACTGAAGCTTTCTTT. It translates to CASSPGTEAFF.

The rearrangement links TRBV5-4 to TRBJ2-3; 7 positions match TRBD1. The germline gives CDR1 SGHNT, CDR2 YYREEE (reference sequence). J lost 6 bases, V lost 6 bases, and 10 bases had no gene match. The CDR3 is 14 amino acids. CDR3 residues: CASTKALTGDTQYF. The CDR3 DNA reads TGTGCCAGCACCAAAGCATTGACAGGGGATACGCAGTATTTT.

V usage is TRBV19 and J usage is TRBJ1-1; D call uncertain. Trimming pared 5 bases from V and 7 bases from J, leaving 11 bases between. The CDR3 sequence is 12 residues long. Germline CDR1 is LNHDA and CDR2 is SQIVND (reference sequence). Here the CDR3 DNA reads TGTGCCAGTAGTCCCCGACGGCTTGAAGCTTTCTTT. This gives the protein CASSPRRLEAFF.

The chain uses TRBV28 and TRBJ1-5, with D tentatively TRBD1 (5 bases). Germline V gene lookup returns CDR1 MDHEN and CDR2 SYDVKM. The CDR3 is 15 amino acids. V was trimmed by 1 base and J by 10 bases, leaving 17 bases between them. The CDR3 reads CASSLFRQGGFPQHF. In DNA, the CDR3 is TGTGCCAGCAGTTTATTCCGTCAGGGAGGGTTCCCCCAGCATTTT.

J is TRBJ2-5 and V is TRBV18; no clear D. In germline, CDR1 is KGHSH, CDR2 LQKENI. The ends were cut back, 3 bases at V and 5 bases at J, with 10 bases in the middle. The CDR3 has 13 residues. CDR3 region: CASSPGGVETQYF. The CDR3 DNA reads TGTGCCAGCTCACCGGGTGGGGTGGAGACCCAGTACTTC.

The V and J genes are TRBV7-2 and TRBJ2-7; no clear D gene. CDR3 length: 14 amino acids. V lost 7 bases and J lost 6, with 19 bases in between. The V gene's germline CDR1 is SGHTA and CDR2 FQGNSA. The CDR3 DNA is TGTGCCAGCACCGTCGAGAGGACCCTCCCCGAGCAGTACTTC. Its translation: CASTVERTLPEQYF.

This chain connects TRBV4-3 to TRBJ2-1; 10 bases line up with TRBD2. Trimming took 3 bases from V and 5 from J; bases not matched to a gene: 4. From germline, CDR1 is LGHNA and CDR2 YSLEER. The CDR3 is 15 residues long. This CDR3 reads CASSQSGRADNEQFF. In nucleotides, the CDR3 is TGCGCCAGCAGCCAGAGCGGGAGGGCCGACAATGAGCAGTTCTTC.

The rearrangement joins TRBV6-5 to TRBJ1-2, with D unclear. Germline V gene data show CDR1 as MNHEY and CDR2 as SVGAGI. There are 13 residues in the CDR3. V dropped 8 bases and J dropped 2 bases, with 12 bases sitting between them. CDR3 loop: CASGAGANYGYTF. The DNA of the CDR3 is TGTGCCAGCGGAGCAGGAGCGAACTATGGCTACACCTTC.

This rearrangement joins TRBV7-2 to TRBJ1-3; a weak D match, TRBD1 (6 bases). This CDR3 comprises 15 residues. Germline CDR1 reads SGHTA; CDR2 reads FQGNSA. The V end lost 5 bases, the J end lost 3 bases, and 14 bases lay between the germline ends. CDR3 sequence: CASSPTGSVGNTIYF. The CDR3 DNA reads TGTGCCAGCAGCCCTACAGGGTCTGTTGGAAACACCATATATTTT.

The CDR3 loop is CASSLTSLVGANVLTF. As DNA, the CDR3 is TGTGCCAGCAGCTTAACGTCATTGGTCGGGGCCAACGTCCTGACTTTC. The V call is TRBV7-2, the J call TRBJ2-6; D is uncertain. Trimming left V 2 bases short and J 4 bases short, with 12 bases between. The CDR3 length is 16 residues. Germline-derived CDR1 and CDR2 are SGHTA and FQGNSA.

The chain joins TRBV5-1 to TRBJ1-2; tentatively, D is TRBD1 (5 bases). CDR1 and CDR2 from the germline V gene are SGHRS and YFSETQ. V was cut by 7 bases and J by 7 bases, with 17 bases left in between. This CDR3 has 13 amino acids. The CDR3 DNA sequence: TGCGCCAGCGCCCGGGACCCTGCTGGTGGCTACACCTTC. It is translated as CASARDPAGGYTF. Combining the CDR3 with reference TRBV5-1 and TRBJ1-2 gives the whole variable domain KAGVTQTPRYLIKTRGQQVTLSCSPISGHRSVSWYQQTPGQGLQFLFEYFSETQRNKGNFPGRFSGRQFSNSRSEMNVSTLELGDSALYLCASARDPAGGYTFGSGTRLTVV.

The chain has TRBV5-4 and TRBJ1-3; possibly TRBD1 for D (6 bases). The CDR3 loop spans 16 amino acids. CDR1 and CDR2 from the germline V gene are SGHNT and YYREEE (reference sequence). Trimming took 0 bases from V and 0 from J, leaving 10 bases between them. This chain's CDR3 is CASSLDRELSGNTIYF. The CDR3 coding sequence is TGTGCCAGCAGCTTGGACAGGGAGCTCTCTGGAAACACCATATATTTT.

The V call is TRBV9, the J call TRBJ2-3, with 14 bases fitting TRBD2. CDR3 length: 20 amino acids. Germline values: CDR1 SGDLS, CDR2 YYNGEE. The V segment lost 4 bases and the J segment 5 bases; nucleotides outside the gene matches: 18. CDR3 coding DNA: TGTGCCAGCAGCTCAAGACTAGCGGGAGGGCCCTCCCAAATTGAAGATACGCAGTATTTT. Translated, it gives CASSSRLAGGPSQIEDTQYF. Drawing the rest from reference TRBV9 and TRBJ2-3, the complete variable domain is DSGVTQTPKHLITATGQRVTLRCSPRSGDLSVYWYQQSLDQGLQFLIQYYNGEERAKGNILERFSAQQFPDLHSELNLSSLELGDSALYFCASSSRLAGGPSQIEDTQYFGPGTRLTVL.

V gene TRBV7-9 combines with J gene TRBJ1-1; D is possibly TRBD1 (5 bases). Trimming left V 2 bases short and J 6 bases short, with 13 bases between. This CDR3 comprises 14 residues. CDR1 is SEHNR, CDR2 FQNEAQ, per germline (reference sequence). CDR3 coding DNA: TGTGCCAGCAGCTTAACGGGGCTGAGCGCTGAAGCTTTCTTT. It translates to CASSLTGLSAEAFF.

The V and J genes are TRBV7-8 and TRBJ2-7; 7 bases match TRBD2. Trimming took 5 bases from V and 4 from J; bases not matched to a gene: 8. In germline, CDR1 is SGHVS, CDR2 FQNEAQ. CDR3 length: 14 amino acids. The CDR3 DNA is TGTGCCAGCAGCACCCGGGCGCGGGGGTACGAGCAGTACTTC. This gives the protein CASSTRARGYEQYF.

The rearrangement uses TRBV2 and TRBJ2-7, with 9 bases aligning to TRBD2. CDR3 length: 13 amino acids. The V segment lost 8 bases and the J segment 2 bases; nucleotides outside the gene matches: 4. Germline V gene sequence: CDR1 SNHLY, CDR2 FYNNEI. CDR3 DNA: TGTGCCAGCGTAGCGGGAGCGCCCTACGAGCAGTACTTC. It yields the protein CASVAGAPYEQYF.

The rearrangement links TRBV5-4 to TRBJ2-5, with 10 bases that match TRBD1. V trimming: 6 bases; J trimming: 4 bases; junction bases outside the gene matches: 6. Germline CDR1 SGHNT, CDR2 YYREEE (reference sequence). The CDR3 extends over 14 amino acids. The CDR3 DNA reads as TGTGCCAGCACAAGACAGGGGGCTTTAGAGACCCAGTACTTC. Residues: CASTRQGALETQYF.

The gene calls are TRBV9 and TRBJ2-5; TRBD1 aligns across 7 bases. The germline gives CDR1 SGDLS, CDR2 YYNGEE. The CDR3 has 13 residues. V was clipped by 6 bases and J by 1 base; unmatched bases: 3. The CDR3 DNA reads TGTGCCAGCACCCGGGACAGCCAAGAGACCCAGTACTTC. Translating gives CASTRDSQETQYF.